Shown below are 16 T cell receptor beta chains from a single sample sequenced in a study of long-term antiretroviral therapy in people with HIV. The assay used was immunoSEQ (version v3.0), run at survey level. The repertoire was sequenced with immunoSEQ multiplex PCR; TCRdb's copy has only in-frame clones and lacks some. The table has 25,000 to 35,000 clones, 95% to 98% seen once. This specimen consisted of unsorted PBMCs, obtained 6.9 years after starting antiretroviral therapy. These TCRs come from a young man with HIV.

As to this clone: A read error may produce the germline difference seen at one junction end. The V and J genes are TRBV2 and TRBJ2-7, with D maybe TRBD2 (5 bases). Germline V CDR1 and CDR2: SNHLY, FYNNEI. The CDR3 has 17 amino acids. CDR3 bases: TGTGCCAGAAGTGGAGGTTTGGGTGGAAGGGTAAGCTACGAGCAGTACTTC. It specifies CARSGGLGGRVSYEQYF.

The chain couples TRBV9 to TRBJ1-2; D unclear. From germline, CDR1 is SGDLS and CDR2 YYNGEE. This CDR3 comprises 12 residues. With 0 bases removed from V and 6 bases from J, the gap between germline ends came to 6 bases. CDR3 amino acids: CASSVGVDGYTF. In DNA, the CDR3 is TGTGCCAGCAGCGTAGGGGTTGATGGCTACACCTTC.

This clone was observed a single time. The rearrangement joins TRBV7-9 to TRBJ2-7; TRBD2 matches at 7 bases. Germline V gene lookup returns CDR1 SEHNR and CDR2 FQNEAQ (reference sequence). V was pared by 2 bases and J by 4 bases, with 11 bases of the junction left unmatched. The CDR3 has 16 amino acids. CDR3 DNA sequence: TGTGCCAGCAGCTTACTAGGCGGGAGCCCTGTGTACGAGCAGTACTTC. It is translated as CASSLLGGSPVYEQYF. Together with reference TRBV7-9 and TRBJ2-7, the CDR3 gives the full variable domain: DTGVSQNPRHKITKRGQNVTFRCDPISEHNRLYWYRQTLGQGPEFLTYFQNEAQLEKSRLLSDRFSAERPKGSFSTLEIQRTEQGDSAMYLCASSLLGGSPVYEQYFGPGTRLTVT.

The rearrangement uses TRBV2 and TRBJ2-1, with TRBD1 matching 7 bases. Germline V gene sequence: CDR1 SNHLY, CDR2 FYNNEI. The CDR3 is 13 residues long. V lost 6 bases to trimming and J lost 4 bases; unmatched junction nucleotides: 3. CDR3 region: CASRLDRYNEQFF. The DNA of the CDR3 is TGTGCCAGCAGACTGGACAGGTACAATGAGCAGTTCTTC. The whole variable domain, remainder taken from reference TRBV2 and TRBJ2-1, is EPEVTQTPSHQVTQMGQEVILRCVPISNHLYFYWYRQILGQKVEFLVSFYNNEISEKSEIFDDQFSVERPDGSNFTLKIRSTKLEDSAMYFCASRLDRYNEQFFGPGTRLTVL.

V is TRBV7-2 and J is TRBJ2-7, with no clear D. The germline V gene has CDR1 SGHTA and CDR2 FQGNSA. The CDR3 spans 13 residues. The germline V and J ends were trimmed by 3 bases and 2 bases, with 8 bases remaining between them. The chain's CDR3 is CASSFSRTYEQYF. CDR3 coding DNA: TGTGCCAGCAGCTTCAGCAGGACCTACGAGCAGTACTTC.

V and J are TRBV7-2 and TRBJ2-7; TRBD2 matches 8 bases. Germline-derived CDR1 and CDR2 are SGHTA and FQGNSA. The CDR3 runs to 15 residues. V shed 1 base and J 3 bases; nucleotides not matched to a gene: 5. CDR3 nucleotide sequence: TGTGCCAGCAGCTTAGTGAATAGCGGGGACTACGAGCAGTACTTC. Encoded protein: CASSLVNSGDYEQYF. Based on the CDR3 plus reference TRBV7-2 and TRBJ2-7, the full variable domain is GAGVSQSPSNKVTEKGKDVELRCDPISGHTALYWYRQSLGQGLEFLIYFQGNSAPDKSGLPSDRFSAERTGGSVSTLTIQRTQQEDSAVYLCASSLVNSGDYEQYFGPGTRLTVT.

The DNA of the CDR3 is TGTGCCAGCAGCGTCCCGCGCGGGGGCGACACCGGGGAGCTGTTTTTT. It translates to CASSVPRGGDTGELFF. The rearrangement uses TRBV9 and TRBJ2-2, with D perhaps matching TRBD2 (7 bases). CDR1 is SGDLS, CDR2 YYNGEE, per germline. V lost 2 bases and J lost 3, with 14 bases in between. The CDR3 contains 16 residues.

The chain links TRBV30 to TRBJ1-5; 9 nucleotides align to TRBD1. Trimming took 0 bases from V and 1 from J; bases not matched to a gene: 7. The CDR3 contains 17 residues. In germline, CDR1 is GTSNPN, CDR2 SVGIG (reference sequence). The CDR3 DNA sequence: TGTGCCTGGAGTGTACGACAGGGGGTGGGAAGCAATCAGCCCCAGCATTTT. It yields the protein CAWSVRQGVGSNQPQHF.

The V and J genes are TRBV7-9 and TRBJ1-3, with a possible D match to TRBD1 (5 bases). The CDR3 length is 12 residues. Trimming stripped 11 bases from V and 4 bases from J, with 12 bases between. Germline CDR1 SEHNR, CDR2 FQNEAQ (reference sequence). In DNA form, the CDR3 reads TGTGCCCGGGGGGGGTGGGGAAACACCATATATTTT. Translated, it gives CARGGWGNTIYF.

In its sample, this clone was seen once. V is TRBV15 and J is TRBJ2-7, with 7 bases lining up with TRBD2. V lost 3 bases and J lost 2; bases outside the gene matches: 7. The CDR3 extends over 15 amino acids. Germline V lookup: CDR1 LNHNV, CDR2 YYDKDF (reference sequence). DNA of the CDR3: TGTGCCACCAGCAGGGGAGCGGGAACGGCCTACGAGCAGTACTTC. Translated: CATSRGAGTAYEQYF.

The chain uses TRBV4-2 and TRBJ2-3; D gene unclear. The CDR3 contains 16 residues. In germline, CDR1 is LGHNA, CDR2 YNFKEQ. Trimming shortened V by 1 base and J by 0 bases, and 11 bases separated the two germline ends. The CDR3 reads CASSQGIRPSTDTQYF. DNA of the CDR3: TGTGCCAGCAGCCAAGGCATAAGACCGAGCACAGATACGCAGTATTTT.

The chain links TRBV4-3 to TRBJ1-6; D unresolved. The V end lost 0 bases, the J end lost 9 bases, and 9 bases lay between the germline ends. The germline CDR1 and CDR2 sequences are LGHNA and YSLEER. CDR3 length: 14 amino acids. Written as DNA, the CDR3 is TGCGCCAGCAGCCAAGAACGGGAACGTTCACCCCTCCACTTT. Translated, it gives CASSQERERSPLHF.

The table lists this clone with a count of one. This chain uses TRBV13 with TRBJ1-3; tentatively, D is TRBD1 (5 bases). V was pared by 6 bases and J by 0 bases, with 9 bases between. Germline V gene lookup returns CDR1 PRHDT and CDR2 FYEKMQ (reference sequence). The CDR3 spans 14 residues. The CDR3 DNA is TGTGCCAGCAGGGGGCTGGACTCTGGAAACACCATATATTTT. Translating gives CASRGLDSGNTIYF. The whole variable domain, filled in from reference TRBV13 and TRBJ1-3, reads AAGVIQSPRHLIKEKRETATLKCYPIPRHDTVYWYQQGPGQDPQFLISFYEKMQSDKGSIPDRFSAQQFSDYHSELNMSSLELGDSALYFCASRGLDSGNTIYFGEGSWLTVV.

CDR3 nucleotides: TGTGCCAGCAGCCAAAGGGGGGGGGCCAACGTCCTGACTTTC. It specifies CASSQRGGANVLTF. V usage is TRBV4-2 and J usage is TRBJ2-6, with a weak D call TRBD1 (6 bases). The germline V gene has CDR1 LGHNA and CDR2 YNFKEQ. V lost 2 bases and J 4 bases, leaving 6 bases between the germline ends. The CDR3 consists of 14 residues.

This clone was observed once. The chain couples TRBV10-3 to TRBJ2-1; the D gene could be TRBD1 or TRBD2 (5 bases each). V was trimmed by 8 bases and J by 9 bases, leaving 5 bases between them. The CDR3 loop spans 9 amino acids. Germline V gene lookup returns CDR1 ENHRY and CDR2 SYGVKD. As DNA, the CDR3 is TGTGCCATCGGGACTGAGCAGTTCTTC. As protein: CAIGTEQFF.

This chain connects TRBV2 to TRBJ2-1, with a weak D call TRBD2 (6 bases). The CDR3 sequence is 15 residues long. Trimming cost V 6 bases and J 0 bases, with 12 bases left between them. The germline V gene encodes CDR1 SNHLY and CDR2 FYNNEI. The CDR3, as DNA: TGTGCCAGCAGGCGGGGCGGCAGCTCCTACAATGAGCAGTTCTTC. Translated, it gives CASRRGGSSYNEQFF.